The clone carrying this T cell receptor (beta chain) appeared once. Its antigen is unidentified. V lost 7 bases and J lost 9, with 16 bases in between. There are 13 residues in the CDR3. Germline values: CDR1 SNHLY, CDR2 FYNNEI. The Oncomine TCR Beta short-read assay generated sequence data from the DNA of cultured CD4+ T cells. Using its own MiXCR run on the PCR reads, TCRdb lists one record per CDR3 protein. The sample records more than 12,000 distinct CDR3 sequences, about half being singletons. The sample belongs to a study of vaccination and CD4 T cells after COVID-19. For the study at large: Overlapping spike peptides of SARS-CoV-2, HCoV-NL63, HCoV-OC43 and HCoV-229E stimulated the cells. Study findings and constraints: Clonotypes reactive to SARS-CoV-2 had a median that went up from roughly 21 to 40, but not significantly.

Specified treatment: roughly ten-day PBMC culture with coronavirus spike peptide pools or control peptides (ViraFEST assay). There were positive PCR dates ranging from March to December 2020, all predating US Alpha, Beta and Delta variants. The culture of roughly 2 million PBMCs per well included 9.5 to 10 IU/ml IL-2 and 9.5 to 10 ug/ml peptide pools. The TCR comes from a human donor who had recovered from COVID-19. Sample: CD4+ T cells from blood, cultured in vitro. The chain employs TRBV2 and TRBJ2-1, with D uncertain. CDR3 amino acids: CASNSLSSGEQFF. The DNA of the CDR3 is TGTGCCAGCAATTCTCTAAGCTCAGGTGAGCAGTTCTTC.